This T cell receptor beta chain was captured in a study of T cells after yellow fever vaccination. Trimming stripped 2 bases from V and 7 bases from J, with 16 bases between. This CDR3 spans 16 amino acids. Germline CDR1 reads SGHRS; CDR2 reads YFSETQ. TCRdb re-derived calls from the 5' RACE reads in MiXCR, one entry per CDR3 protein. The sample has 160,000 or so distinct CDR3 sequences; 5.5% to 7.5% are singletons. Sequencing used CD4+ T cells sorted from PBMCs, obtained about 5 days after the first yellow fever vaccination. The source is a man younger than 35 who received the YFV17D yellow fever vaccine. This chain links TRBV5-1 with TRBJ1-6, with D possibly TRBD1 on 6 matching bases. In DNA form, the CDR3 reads TGCGCCAGCAGCTTCGTTTCAGGACAGCTAAATTCACCCCTCCACTTT. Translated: CASSFVSGQLNSPLHF. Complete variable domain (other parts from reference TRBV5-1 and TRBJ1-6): KAGVTQTPRYLIKTRGQQVTLSCSPISGHRSVSWYQQTPGQGLQFLFEYFSETQRNKGNFPGRFSGRQFSNSRSEMNVSTLELGDSALYLCASSFVSGQLNSPLHFGNGTRLTVT.